This T cell receptor (beta chain) was sequenced during a study of blood T cell repertoires in COVID-19 (dated by TCRdb to about 2020). Broadly, across the study: The collaborator samples originated in the United States, Italy and Spain and spanned the acute and convalescent phases of COVID-19. The prospective study material was composed of cDNA or gDNA derived from T cells, B-cell-depleted T cells, or PBMCs. Deeply sampled blood TCRbeta repertoires from subjects exposed to, actively infected with, or recovered from COVID-19 were included in the dataset. The repertoires were released in a freely available public database intended as a resource for research on the immune response to SARS-CoV-2. The samples were drawn from two sources: the first 160 participants of the ongoing ImmuneRACE study, and 1,254 subjects contributed by 6 global collaborators. The sample metadata nearly always contained a de-identified subject ID, COVID-19 status, age in years and sex. Where HLA class I and class II types were available, the types were taken from metadata supplied by the sample provider, not from assay-based typing.

The immunoSEQ Assay, a bias-controlled multiplex PCR, was used to amplify TCRbeta CDR3 regions from genomic DNA. The authors processed their data as follows. Within the assay, amplification of reference gene primers was used to estimate how many nucleated cells each sample contained. To quantify the absolute abundance of each unique TCRbeta CDR3 rearrangement, sequence reads were collapsed and filtered. For each sample, productive Simpson clonality was calculated by taking the square root of Simpson's diversity index across productive rearrangements. TCRdb provides this immuneACCESS table in a form limited to in-frame rearrangements. Some clones are lacking; in checked studies, under half of them reflect an unresolved V gene, and why the rest are absent is not known. That table gives V, J and clone size, and the DNA gave D and trimming. The sample records 50,000 to 65,000 clones, roughly nine tenths of which are singletons. Around 7% of the sample is held by the ten biggest clonotypes.

Overall results and qualifications from the work: The amount of clinical and demographic metadata varied by source and participant and was provided uncurated.

Whole blood was collected in K2EDTA tubes by collaborating institutions according to the institutions' own protocols. For TCRbeta analysis, collaborators shipped samples in one of three forms: frozen whole blood, isolated PBMCs, or DNA extracted from either of those sample types. Comments on this clone: Its antigen specificity is not known. Base-call qualities are not available, and no considerably larger clone is one nucleotide away.

This TCR derives from a woman aged 60-70 years with active or convalescent COVID-19. The sequencing sample was made of peripheral blood.

In nucleotide form, the sequence is TGTGCCAGTATTGACAGTCTAGCCAAAAACATTCAGTACTTC. The translation is CASIDSLAKNIQYF. Recombination joined TRBV19 with TRBJ2-4; the D segment could be TRBD1, given 5 matching bases. CDR1 and CDR2, looked up from the germline V gene (reference sequence), are LNHDA and SQIVND. The CDR3, from cysteine to phenylalanine, totals 14 residues. Only the CDR3 part of the read is kept: 42 bases, read in frame from the first base. V is shortened by 7 bases, J by 0 bases, and the region joining them spans 10 bases.